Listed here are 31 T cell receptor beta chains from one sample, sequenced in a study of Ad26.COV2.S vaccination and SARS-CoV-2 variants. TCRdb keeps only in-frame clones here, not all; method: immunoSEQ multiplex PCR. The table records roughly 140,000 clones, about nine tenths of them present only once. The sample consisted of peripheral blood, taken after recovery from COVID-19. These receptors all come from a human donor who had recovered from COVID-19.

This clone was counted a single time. The CDR3 nucleotides are TGTGCCACCAGCAGACCCCCTACAGGGTTAACTGAAGCTTTCTTT. The encoded protein is CATSRPPTGLTEAFF. The genes are TRBV15 and TRBJ1-1; possibly TRBD1 for D (6 bases). Trimming took off 2 bases at V and 5 bases at J, with 15 bases between the two ends. CDR1 and CDR2 from the germline V gene are LNHNV and YYDKDF (reference sequence). The CDR3 loop spans 15 amino acids.

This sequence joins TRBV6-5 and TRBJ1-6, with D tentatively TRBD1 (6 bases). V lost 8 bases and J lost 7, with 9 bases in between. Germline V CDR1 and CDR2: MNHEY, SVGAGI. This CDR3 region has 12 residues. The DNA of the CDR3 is TGTGCCAGCCAGGGGCCCAATTCACCCCTCCACTTT. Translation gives CASQGPNSPLHF.

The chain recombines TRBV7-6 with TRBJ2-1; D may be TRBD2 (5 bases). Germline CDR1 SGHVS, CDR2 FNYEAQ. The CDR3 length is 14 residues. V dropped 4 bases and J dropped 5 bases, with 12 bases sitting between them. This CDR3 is CASSSQDGNNEQFF. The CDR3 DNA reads TGTGCCAGCAGCTCCCAGGACGGGAACAATGAGCAGTTCTTC.

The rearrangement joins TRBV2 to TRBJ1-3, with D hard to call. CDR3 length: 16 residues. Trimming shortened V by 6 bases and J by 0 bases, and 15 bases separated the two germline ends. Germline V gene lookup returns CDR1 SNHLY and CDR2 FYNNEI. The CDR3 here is CASRGIGGYSGNTIYF. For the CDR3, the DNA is TGTGCCAGCAGGGGCATCGGAGGATACTCTGGAAACACCATATATTTT.

The DNA for the CDR3 is TGTGCCAGCAAGCATGAGGGAGAAATCTCCTACGAGCAGTACTTC. This encodes CASKHEGEISYEQYF. V gene TRBV2 combines with J gene TRBJ2-7; possibly TRBD2 for D (5 bases). Germline CDR1 and CDR2: SNHLY and FYNNEI. Trimming cost V 7 bases and J 0 bases, with 16 bases left between them. CDR3 length equals 15 residues.

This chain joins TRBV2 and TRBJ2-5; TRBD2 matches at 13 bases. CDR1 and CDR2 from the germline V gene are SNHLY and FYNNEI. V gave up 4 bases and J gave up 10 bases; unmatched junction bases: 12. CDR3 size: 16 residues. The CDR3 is CASSGGTSGASWDQYF. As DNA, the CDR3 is TGTGCCAGCAGTGGAGGGACTAGCGGGGCCTCATGGGACCAGTACTTC. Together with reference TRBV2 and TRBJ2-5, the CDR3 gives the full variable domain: EPEVTQTPSHQVTQMGQEVILRCVPISNHLYFYWYRQILGQKVEFLVSFYNNEISEKSEIFDDQFSVERPDGSNFTLKIRSTKLEDSAMYFCASSGGTSGASWDQYFGPGTRLLVL.

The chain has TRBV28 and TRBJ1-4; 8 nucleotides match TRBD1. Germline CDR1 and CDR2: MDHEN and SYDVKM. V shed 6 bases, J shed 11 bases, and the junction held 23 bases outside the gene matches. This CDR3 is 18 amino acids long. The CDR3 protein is CASSQLWDRPAGGDKLFF. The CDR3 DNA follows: TGTGCCAGCAGCCAACTTTGGGACAGGCCGGCGGGCGGGGATAAACTGTTTTTT. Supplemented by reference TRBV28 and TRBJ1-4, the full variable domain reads DVKVTQSSRYLVKRTGEKVFLECVQDMDHENMFWYRQDPGLGLRLIYFSYDVKMKEKGDIPEGYSVSREKKERFSLILESASTNQTSMYLCASSQLWDRPAGGDKLFFGSGTQLSVL.

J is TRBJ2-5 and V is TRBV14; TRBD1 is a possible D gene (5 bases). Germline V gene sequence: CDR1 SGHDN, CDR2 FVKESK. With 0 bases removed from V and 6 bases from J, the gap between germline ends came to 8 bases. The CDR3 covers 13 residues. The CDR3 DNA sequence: TGTGCCAGCAGCCAAGATGGGGCGAAGACCCAGTACTTC. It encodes CASSQDGAKTQYF.

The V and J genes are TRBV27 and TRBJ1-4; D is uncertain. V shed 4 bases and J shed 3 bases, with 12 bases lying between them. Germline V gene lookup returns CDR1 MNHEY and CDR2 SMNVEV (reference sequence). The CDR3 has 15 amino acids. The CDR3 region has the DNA TGTGCCAGCAGTTACCCGGTCTCCTCTAATGAAAAACTGTTTTTT. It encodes CASSYPVSSNEKLFF. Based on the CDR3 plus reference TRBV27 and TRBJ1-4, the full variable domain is EAQVTQNPRYLITVTGKKLTVTCSQNMNHEYMSWYRQDPGLGLRQIYYSMNVEVTDKGDVPEGYKVSRKEKRNFPLILESPSPNQTSLYFCASSYPVSSNEKLFFGSGTQLSVL.

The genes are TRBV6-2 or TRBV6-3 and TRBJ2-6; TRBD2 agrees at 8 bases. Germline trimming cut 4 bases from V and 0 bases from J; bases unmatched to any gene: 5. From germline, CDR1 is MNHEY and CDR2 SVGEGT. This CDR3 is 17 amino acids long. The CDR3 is CASSSAGGRSGANVLTF. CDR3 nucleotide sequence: TGTGCCAGCAGTTCGGCGGGGGGACGCTCTGGGGCCAACGTCCTGACTTTC.

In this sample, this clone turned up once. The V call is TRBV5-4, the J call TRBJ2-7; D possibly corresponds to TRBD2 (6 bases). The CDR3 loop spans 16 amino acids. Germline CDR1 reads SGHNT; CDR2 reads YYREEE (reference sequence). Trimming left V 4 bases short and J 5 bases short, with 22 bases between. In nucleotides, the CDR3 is TGTGCCAGCAGCCCACAGGCGGGGACGATCCTCCACGAGCAGTACTTC. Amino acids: CASSPQAGTILHEQYF.

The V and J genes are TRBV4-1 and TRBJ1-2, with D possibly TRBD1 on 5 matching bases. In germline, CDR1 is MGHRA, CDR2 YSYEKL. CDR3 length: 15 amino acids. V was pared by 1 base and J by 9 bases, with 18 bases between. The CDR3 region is CASSQVRGESPSYTF. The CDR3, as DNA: TGCGCCAGCAGCCAAGTGCGGGGGGAGAGCCCCAGCTACACCTTC.

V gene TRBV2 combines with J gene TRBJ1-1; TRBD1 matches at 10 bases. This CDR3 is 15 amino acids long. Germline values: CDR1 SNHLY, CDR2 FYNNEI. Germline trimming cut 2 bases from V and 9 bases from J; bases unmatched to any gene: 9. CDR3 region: CASSEYLKTGGQAFF. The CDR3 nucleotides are TGTGCCAGCAGTGAATACCTAAAGACAGGGGGCCAAGCTTTCTTT.

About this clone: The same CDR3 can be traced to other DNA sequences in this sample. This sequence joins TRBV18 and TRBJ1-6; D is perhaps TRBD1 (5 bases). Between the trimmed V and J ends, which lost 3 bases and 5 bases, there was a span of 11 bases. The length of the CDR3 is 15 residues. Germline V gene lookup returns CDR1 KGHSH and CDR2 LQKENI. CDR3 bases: TGTGCCAGCTCACCTGGGACGGTGGATAATTCACCCCTCCACTTT. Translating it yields CASSPGTVDNSPLHF.

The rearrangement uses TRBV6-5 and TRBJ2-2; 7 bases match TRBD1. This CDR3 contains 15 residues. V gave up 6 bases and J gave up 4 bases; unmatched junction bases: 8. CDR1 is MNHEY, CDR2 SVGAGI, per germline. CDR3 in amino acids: CASSRTGAGTGELFF. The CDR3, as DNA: TGTGCCAGCAGCCGTACAGGGGCGGGCACCGGGGAGCTGTTTTTT.

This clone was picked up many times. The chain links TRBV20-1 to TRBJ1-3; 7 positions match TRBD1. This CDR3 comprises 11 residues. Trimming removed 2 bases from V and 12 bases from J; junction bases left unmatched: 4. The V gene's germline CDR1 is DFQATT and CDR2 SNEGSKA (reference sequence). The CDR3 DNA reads TGCAGTGCTAGAACAGGGGCGAACATATATTTT. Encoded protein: CSARTGANIYF.

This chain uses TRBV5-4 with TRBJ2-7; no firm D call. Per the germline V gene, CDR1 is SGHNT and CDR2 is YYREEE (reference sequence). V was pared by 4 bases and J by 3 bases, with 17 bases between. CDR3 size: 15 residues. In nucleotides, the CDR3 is TGTGCCAGCAGCCCCTACCCCCCCACGGACTACGAGCAGTACTTC. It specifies CASSPYPPTDYEQYF.

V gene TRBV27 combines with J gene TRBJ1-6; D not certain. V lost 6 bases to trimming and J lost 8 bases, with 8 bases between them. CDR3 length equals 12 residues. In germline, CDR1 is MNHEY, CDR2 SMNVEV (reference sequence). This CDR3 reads CASRHYDSPLHF. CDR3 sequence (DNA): TGTGCCAGCAGACATTATGATTCACCCCTCCACTTT.

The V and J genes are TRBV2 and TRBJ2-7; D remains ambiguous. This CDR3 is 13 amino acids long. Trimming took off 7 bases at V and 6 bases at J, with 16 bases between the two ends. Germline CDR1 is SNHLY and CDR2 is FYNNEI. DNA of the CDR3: TGTGCCAGCAAACTCCTACCGGGTCTCGAGCAGTACTTC. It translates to CASKLLPGLEQYF. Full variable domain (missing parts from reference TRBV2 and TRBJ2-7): EPEVTQTPSHQVTQMGQEVILRCVPISNHLYFYWYRQILGQKVEFLVSFYNNEISEKSEIFDDQFSVERPDGSNFTLKIRSTKLEDSAMYFCASKLLPGLEQYFGPGTRLTVT.

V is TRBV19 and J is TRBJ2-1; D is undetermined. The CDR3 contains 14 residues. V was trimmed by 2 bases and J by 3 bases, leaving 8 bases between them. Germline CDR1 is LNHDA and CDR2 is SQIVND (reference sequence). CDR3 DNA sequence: TGTGCCAGTAGTATACAGACATACTACAATGAGCAGTTCTTC. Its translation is CASSIQTYYNEQFF. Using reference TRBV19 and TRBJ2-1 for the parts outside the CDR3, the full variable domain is DGGITQSPKYLFRKEGQNVTLSCEQNLNHDAMYWYRQDPGQGLRLIYYSQIVNDFQKGDIAEGYSVSREKKESFPLTVTSAQKNPTAFYLCASSIQTYYNEQFFGPGTRLTVL.

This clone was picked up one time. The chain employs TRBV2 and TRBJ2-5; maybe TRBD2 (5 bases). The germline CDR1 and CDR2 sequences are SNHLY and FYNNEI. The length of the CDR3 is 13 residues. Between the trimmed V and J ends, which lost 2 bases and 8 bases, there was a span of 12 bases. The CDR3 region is CASSERTTGTQYF. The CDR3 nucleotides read TGTGCCAGCAGTGAAAGGACGACGGGAACCCAGTACTTC.

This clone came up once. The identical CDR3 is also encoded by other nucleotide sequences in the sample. CDR3 region: CASSLGGDEQFF. CDR3 DNA sequence: TGTGCCAGCAGTCTAGGGGGGGATGAGCAGTTCTTC. The chain recombines TRBV6-5 with TRBJ2-1, with D possibly matching TRBD2 (7 bases). The CDR3 contains 12 residues. Germline-derived CDR1 and CDR2 are MNHEY and SVGAGI. V lost 5 bases, J lost 8 bases, and 10 bases lay in between.

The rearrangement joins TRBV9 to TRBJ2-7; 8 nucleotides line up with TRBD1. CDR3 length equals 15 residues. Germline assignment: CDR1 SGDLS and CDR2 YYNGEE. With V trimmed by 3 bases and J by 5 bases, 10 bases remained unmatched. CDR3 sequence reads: CASSESPDRVHEQYF. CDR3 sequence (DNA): TGTGCCAGCAGCGAGAGCCCGGACAGGGTCCACGAGCAGTACTTC. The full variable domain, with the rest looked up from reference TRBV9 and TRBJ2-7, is DSGVTQTPKHLITATGQRVTLRCSPRSGDLSVYWYQQSLDQGLQFLIQYYNGEERAKGNILERFSAQQFPDLHSELNLSSLELGDSALYFCASSESPDRVHEQYFGPGTRLTVT.

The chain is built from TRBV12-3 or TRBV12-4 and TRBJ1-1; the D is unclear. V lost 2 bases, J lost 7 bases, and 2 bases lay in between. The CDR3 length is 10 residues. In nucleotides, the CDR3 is TGTGCCAGCAGTTTATATGAAGCTTTCTTT. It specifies CASSLYEAFF.

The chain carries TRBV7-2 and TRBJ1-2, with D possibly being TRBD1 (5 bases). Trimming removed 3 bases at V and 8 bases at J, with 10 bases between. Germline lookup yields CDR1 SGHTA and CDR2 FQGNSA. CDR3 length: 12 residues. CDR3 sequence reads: CASSLQGRGYTF. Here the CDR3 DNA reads TGTGCCAGCAGCTTGCAGGGACGCGGCTACACCTTC.

CDR3 nucleotide sequence: TGTGCCAGCAGTCCCCGACTAGCGGGGGGTGTGACCCAGTACTTC. Translation: CASSPRLAGGVTQYF. The genes are TRBV5-4 and TRBJ2-5; 13 nucleotides align to TRBD2. The CDR3 runs to 15 residues. J lost 7 bases, V lost 5 bases, and 8 bases had no gene match. CDR1 and CDR2 from the germline V gene are SGHNT and YYREEE (reference sequence).

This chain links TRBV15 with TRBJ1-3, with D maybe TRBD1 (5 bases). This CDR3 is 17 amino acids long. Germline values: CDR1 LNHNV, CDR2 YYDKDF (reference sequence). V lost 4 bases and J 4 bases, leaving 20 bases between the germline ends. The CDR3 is CATSKGDGGKWGNTIYF. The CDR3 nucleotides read TGTGCCACCAGCAAAGGGGACGGCGGCAAGTGGGGAAACACCATATATTTT.

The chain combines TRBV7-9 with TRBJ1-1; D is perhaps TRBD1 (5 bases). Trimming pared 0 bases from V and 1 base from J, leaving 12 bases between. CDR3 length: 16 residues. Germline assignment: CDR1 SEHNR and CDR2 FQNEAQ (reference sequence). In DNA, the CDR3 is TGTGCCAGCAGCTTAGCGTTTCGGACACAGAACACTGAAGCTTTCTTT. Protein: CASSLAFRTQNTEAFF.

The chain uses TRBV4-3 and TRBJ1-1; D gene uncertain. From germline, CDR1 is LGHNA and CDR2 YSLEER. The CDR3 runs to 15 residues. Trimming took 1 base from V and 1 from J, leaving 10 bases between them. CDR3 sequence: CASSQGSASNTEAFF. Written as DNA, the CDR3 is TGCGCCAGCAGCCAAGGCTCAGCGTCGAACACTGAAGCTTTCTTT.

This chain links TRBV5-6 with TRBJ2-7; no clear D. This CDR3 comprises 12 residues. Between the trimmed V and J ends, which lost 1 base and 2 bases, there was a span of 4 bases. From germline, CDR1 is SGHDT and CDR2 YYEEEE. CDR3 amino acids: CASSLTAYEQYF. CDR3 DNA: TGTGCCAGCAGCTTGACAGCCTACGAGCAGTACTTC.

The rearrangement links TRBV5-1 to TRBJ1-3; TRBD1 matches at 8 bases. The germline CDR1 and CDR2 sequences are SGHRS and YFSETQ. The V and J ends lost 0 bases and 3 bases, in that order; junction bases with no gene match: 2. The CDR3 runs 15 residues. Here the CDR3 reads CASSLGQGLGNTIYF. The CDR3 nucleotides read TGCGCCAGCAGCTTGGGACAGGGGCTTGGAAACACCATATATTTT.